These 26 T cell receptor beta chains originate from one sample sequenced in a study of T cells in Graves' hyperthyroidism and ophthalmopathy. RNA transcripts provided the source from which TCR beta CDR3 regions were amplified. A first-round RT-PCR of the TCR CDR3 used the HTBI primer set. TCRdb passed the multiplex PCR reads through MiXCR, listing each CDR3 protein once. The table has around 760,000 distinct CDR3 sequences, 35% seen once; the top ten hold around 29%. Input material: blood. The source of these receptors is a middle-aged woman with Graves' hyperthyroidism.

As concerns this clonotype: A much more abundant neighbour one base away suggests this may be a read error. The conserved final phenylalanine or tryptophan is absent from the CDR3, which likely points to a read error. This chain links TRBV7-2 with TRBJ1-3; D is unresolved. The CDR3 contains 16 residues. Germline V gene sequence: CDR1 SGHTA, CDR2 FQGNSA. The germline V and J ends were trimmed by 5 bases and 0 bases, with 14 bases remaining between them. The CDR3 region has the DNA TGTGCCAGCAGCCTTTTGCCGATTGACTCTGGAAACACCATATATTCT. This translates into CASSLLPIDSGNTIYS.

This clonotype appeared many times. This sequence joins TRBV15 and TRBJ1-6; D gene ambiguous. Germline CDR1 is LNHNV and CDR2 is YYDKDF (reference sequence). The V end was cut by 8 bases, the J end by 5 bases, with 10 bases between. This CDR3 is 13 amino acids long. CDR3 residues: CATSTSNNSPLHF. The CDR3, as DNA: TGTGCCACCTCAACATCTAATAATTCACCCCTCCACTTT.

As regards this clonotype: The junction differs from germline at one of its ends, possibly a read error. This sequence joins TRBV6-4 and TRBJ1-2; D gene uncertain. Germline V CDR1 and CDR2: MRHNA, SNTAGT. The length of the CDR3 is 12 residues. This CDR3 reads CASSDSRLGHTF. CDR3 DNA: TGTGCCAGCAGCGACTCCCGGCTGGGCCACACCTTC.

CDR3 in amino acids: CSVGTDTNTEAFF. The CDR3, as DNA: TGCAGTGTCGGCACAGACACAAACACTGAAGCTTTCTTT. The chain has TRBV20-1 and TRBJ1-1; D gene ambiguous. The CDR3 is made up of 13 amino acids. Trimming stripped 7 bases from V and 2 bases from J, with 14 bases between. Germline CDR1 and CDR2: DFQATT and SNEGSKA (reference sequence).

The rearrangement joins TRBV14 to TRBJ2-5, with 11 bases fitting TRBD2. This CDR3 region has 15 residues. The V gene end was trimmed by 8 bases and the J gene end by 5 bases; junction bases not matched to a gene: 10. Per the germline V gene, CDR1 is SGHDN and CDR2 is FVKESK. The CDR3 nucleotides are TGTGCCAGCGGCCTCGGGACTAGCGGCCGGGAGACCCAGTACTTC. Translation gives CASGLGTSGRETQYF.

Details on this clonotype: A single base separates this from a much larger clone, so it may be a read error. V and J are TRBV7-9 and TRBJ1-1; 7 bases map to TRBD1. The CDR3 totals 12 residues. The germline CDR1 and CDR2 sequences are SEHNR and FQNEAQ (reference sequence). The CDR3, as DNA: TGTGCCAGCAGTACAGGGGAAACTGAAGCTCTCTTT. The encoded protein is CASSTGETEALF.

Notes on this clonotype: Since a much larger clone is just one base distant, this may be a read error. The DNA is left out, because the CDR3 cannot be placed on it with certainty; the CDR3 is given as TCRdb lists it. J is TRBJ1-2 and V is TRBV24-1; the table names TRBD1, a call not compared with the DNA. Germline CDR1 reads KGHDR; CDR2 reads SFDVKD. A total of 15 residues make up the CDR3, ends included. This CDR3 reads CASSVGTGSIYGYAF.

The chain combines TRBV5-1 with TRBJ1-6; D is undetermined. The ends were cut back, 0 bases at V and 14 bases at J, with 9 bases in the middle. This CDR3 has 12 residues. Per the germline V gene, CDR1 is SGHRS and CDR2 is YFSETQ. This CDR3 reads CASSLGLTALHF. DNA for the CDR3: TGCGCCAGCAGCTTGGGGTTGACGGCCCTCCACTTT.

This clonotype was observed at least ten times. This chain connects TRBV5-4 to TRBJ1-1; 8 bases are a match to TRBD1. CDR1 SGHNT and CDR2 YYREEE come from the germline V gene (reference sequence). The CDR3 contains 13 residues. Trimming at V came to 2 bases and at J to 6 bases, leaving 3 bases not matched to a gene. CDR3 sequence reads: CASSFEQGAEAFF. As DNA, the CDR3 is TGTGCCAGCAGCTTTGAACAGGGGGCTGAAGCTTTCTTT.

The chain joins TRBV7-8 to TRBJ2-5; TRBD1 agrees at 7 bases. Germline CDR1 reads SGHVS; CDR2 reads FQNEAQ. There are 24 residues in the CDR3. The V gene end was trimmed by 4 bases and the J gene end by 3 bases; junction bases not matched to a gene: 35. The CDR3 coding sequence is TGTGCCAGCAGCTCCCCTTCGGCTACCGGGACAGAATTTTCTAGAGGGAAGGGGGAAGAGACCCAGTACTTC. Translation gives CASSSPSATGTEFSRGKGEETQYF.

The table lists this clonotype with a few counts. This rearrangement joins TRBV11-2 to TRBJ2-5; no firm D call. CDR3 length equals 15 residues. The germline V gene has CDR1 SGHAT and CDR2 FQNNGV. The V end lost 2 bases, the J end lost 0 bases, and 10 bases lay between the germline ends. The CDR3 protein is CASSLLGTNQETQYF. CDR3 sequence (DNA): TGTGCCAGCAGCTTACTTGGTACGAACCAAGAGACCCAGTACTTC.

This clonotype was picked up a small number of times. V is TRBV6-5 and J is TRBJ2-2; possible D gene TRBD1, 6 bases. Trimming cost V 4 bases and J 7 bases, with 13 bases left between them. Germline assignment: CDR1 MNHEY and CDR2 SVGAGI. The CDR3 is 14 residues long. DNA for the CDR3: TGTGCCAGCAGTTTCCAAAGGGGGAGCGGGGAGCTGTTTTTT. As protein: CASSFQRGSGELFF.

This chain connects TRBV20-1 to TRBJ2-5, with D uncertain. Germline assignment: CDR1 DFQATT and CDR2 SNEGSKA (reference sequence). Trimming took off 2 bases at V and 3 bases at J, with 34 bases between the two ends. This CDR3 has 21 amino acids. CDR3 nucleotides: TGCAGTGCTAGATATAACGGTCGTCTGGAAAAAAGTAGGAGTCGAGAAGAGACCCAGTACTTC. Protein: CSARYNGRLEKSRSREETQYF.

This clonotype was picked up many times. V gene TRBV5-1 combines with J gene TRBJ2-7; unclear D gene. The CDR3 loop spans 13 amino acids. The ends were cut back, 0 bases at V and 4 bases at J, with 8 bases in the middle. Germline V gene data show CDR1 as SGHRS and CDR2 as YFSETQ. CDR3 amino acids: CASSLAGWYEQYF. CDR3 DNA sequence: TGCGCCAGCAGCTTGGCCGGGTGGTACGAGCAGTACTTC.

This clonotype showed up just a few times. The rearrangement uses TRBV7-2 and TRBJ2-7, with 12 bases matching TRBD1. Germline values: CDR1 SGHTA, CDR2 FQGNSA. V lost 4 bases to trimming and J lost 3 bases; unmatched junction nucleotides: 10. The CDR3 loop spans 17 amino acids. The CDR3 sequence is CASSSAPGQGAVYEQYF. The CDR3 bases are TGTGCCAGCAGCTCCGCACCGGGACAGGGGGCGGTCTACGAGCAGTACTTC.

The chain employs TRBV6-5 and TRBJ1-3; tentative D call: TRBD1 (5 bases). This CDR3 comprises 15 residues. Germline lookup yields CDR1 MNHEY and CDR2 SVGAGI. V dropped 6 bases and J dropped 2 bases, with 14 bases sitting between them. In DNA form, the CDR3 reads TGTGCCAGCAGGGGACGGGGGAGTGCTGGAAACACCATATATTTT. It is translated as CASRGRGSAGNTIYF.

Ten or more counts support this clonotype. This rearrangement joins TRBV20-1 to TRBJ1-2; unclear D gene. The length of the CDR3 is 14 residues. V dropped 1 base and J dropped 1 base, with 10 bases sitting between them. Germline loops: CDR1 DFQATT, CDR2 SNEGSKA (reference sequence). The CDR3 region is CSARVVNLNYGYTF. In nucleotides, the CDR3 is TGCAGTGCTAGAGTAGTAAATCTTAACTATGGCTACACCTTC.

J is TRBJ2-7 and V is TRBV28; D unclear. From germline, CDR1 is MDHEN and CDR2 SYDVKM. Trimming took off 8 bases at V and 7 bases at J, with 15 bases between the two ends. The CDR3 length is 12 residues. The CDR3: CASHSAPGEQYF. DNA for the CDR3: TGTGCCAGCCATTCCGCCCCGGGTGAGCAGTACTTC.

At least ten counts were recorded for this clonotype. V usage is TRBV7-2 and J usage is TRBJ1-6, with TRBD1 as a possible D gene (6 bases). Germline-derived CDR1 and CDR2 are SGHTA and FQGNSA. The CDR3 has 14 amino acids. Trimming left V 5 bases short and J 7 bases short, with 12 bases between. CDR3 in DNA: TGTGCCAGCAGCCTCCAGGGGCACAATTCACCCCTCCACTTT. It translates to CASSLQGHNSPLHF.

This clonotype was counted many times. The CDR3 DNA follows: TGTGCCAGCAGCCAGGACAGGGGTGGAGAGACCCAGTACTTC. Amino acids: CASSQDRGGETQYF. J is TRBJ2-5 and V is TRBV7-2, with 9 positions matching TRBD1. CDR1 and CDR2 (germline): SGHTA, FQGNSA. V gave up 5 bases and J gave up 4 bases; unmatched junction bases: 5. The CDR3 sequence is 14 residues long.

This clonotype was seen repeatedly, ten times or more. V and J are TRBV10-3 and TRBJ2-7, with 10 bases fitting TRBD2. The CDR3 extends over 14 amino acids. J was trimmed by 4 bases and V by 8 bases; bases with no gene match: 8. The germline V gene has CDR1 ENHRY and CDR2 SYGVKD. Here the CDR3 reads CAIGTGTSVYEQYF. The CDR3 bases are TGTGCCATCGGGACCGGGACTAGCGTGTACGAGCAGTACTTC.

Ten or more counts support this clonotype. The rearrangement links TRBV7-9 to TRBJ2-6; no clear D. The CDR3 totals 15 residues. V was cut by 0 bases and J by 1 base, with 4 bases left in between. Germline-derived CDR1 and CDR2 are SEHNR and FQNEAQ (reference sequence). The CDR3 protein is CASSLAGSGANVLTF. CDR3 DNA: TGTGCCAGCAGCTTAGCAGGGTCTGGGGCCAACGTCCTGACTTTC.

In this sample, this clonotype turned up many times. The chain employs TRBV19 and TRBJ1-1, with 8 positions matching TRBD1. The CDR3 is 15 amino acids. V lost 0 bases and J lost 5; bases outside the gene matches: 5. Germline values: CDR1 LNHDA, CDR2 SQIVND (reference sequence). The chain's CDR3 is CASSIDRYRGTEAFF. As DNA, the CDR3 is TGTGCCAGTAGTATAGATCGTTACAGGGGGACTGAAGCTTTCTTT.

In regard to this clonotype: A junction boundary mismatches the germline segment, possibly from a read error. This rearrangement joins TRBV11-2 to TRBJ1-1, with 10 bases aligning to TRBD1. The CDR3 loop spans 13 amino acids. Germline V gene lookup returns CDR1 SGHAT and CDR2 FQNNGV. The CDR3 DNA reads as TGTGCCGGCAGCGCGACAGGGGGCGGGCGAGCTTTCTTT. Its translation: CAGSATGGGRAFF.

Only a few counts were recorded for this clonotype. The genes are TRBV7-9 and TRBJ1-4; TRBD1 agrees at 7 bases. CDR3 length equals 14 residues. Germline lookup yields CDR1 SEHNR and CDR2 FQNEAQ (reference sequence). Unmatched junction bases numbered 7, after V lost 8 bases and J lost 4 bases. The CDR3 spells CASDSGQVNEKLFF. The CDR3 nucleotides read TGTGCCAGCGACAGCGGACAGGTTAATGAAAAACTGTTTTTT.

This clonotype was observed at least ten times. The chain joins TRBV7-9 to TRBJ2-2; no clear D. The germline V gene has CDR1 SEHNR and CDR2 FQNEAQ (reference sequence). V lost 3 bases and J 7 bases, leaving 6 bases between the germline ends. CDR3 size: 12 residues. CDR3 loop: CASSFGHGELFF. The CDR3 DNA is TGTGCCAGCAGCTTTGGGCACGGGGAGCTGTTTTTT.